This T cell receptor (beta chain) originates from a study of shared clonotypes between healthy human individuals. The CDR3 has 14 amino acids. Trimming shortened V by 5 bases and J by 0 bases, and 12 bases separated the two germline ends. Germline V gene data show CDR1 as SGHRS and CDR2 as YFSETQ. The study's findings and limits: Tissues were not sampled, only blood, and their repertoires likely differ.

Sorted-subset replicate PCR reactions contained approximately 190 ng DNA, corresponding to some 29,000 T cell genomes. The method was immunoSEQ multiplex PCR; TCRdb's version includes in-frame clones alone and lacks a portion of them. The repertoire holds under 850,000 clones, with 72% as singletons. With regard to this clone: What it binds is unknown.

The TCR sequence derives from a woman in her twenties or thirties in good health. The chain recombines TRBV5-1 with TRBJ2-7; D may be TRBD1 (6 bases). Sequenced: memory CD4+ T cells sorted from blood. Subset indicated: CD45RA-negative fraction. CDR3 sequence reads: CASRGWDNSYEQYF. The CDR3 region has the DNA TGCGCCAGCAGGGGATGGGACAACTCCTACGAGCAGTACTTC. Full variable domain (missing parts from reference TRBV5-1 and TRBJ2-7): KAGVTQTPRYLIKTRGQQVTLSCSPISGHRSVSWYQQTPGQGLQFLFEYFSETQRNKGNFPGRFSGRQFSNSRSEMNVSTLELGDSALYLCASRGWDNSYEQYFGPGTRLTVT.